This entry describes one T cell receptor beta chain. Its antigen is not known. The data originate from a study of regulatory T cells in long-lasting Graves disease. Overall study: Over-5-year antithyroid drug use with positive TSH receptor antibodies defined persistent Graves' disease in the study. Study conclusions and caveats: Persistent patients shared 2,741 public clonotypes among themselves. Newly diagnosed patients shared fewer, at about 890. TRBV28 was favored in persistent disease, as were TRBJ1-2 and TRBJ2-5.

The CDR3 has 13 residues. Germline-derived CDR1 and CDR2 are SGHRS and YFSETQ. The V end was cut by 4 bases, the J end by 5 bases, with 12 bases between. Time point of the sample: persistent/refractory GD, antithyroid drugs over 5 years with positive TRAb. Following extraction of RNA from PBMCs, that RNA was used to make the TCR library. In building TCR beta libraries, iRepertoire HTBI primers were used together with Arm-PCR of CDR3 regions. Per the authors' pipeline: About 62 TRBV and 12 to 15 TRBJ segments were identified across samples. TCRdb ran MiXCR on the multiplex PCR reads and lists one entry per CDR3 protein. TCRdb, not the authors, supplied the V and J calls. The data contain 400,000 or so distinct CDR3 sequences, about a quarter of them singletons.

The clonotype originates from a female donor with Graves disease. The V gene is TRBV5-1, the J gene TRBJ2-5, with D unclear. The specimen was peripheral blood mononuclear cells (PBMCs), collected when the disease was refractory, from a patient treated with antithyroid drugs. CDR3: CASSRWVLETQYF. The CDR3 nucleotides are TGCGCCAGCAGCCGATGGGTTTTGGAGACCCAGTACTTC.